The 2 T cell receptor beta chains below all came from one sample that was sequenced in a study of blood T cell repertoires in COVID-19. Some clones are missing from TCRdb's copy, which holds only in-frame ones; the method was immunoSEQ multiplex PCR. Among about 400,000 clones listed, nearly 90% were seen once. Specimen: PBMCs or T cells enriched from blood (not recorded which). Receptor source: a woman aged 25 to 45 who had recovered from COVID-19.

The chain has TRBV9 and TRBJ2-1; D is unresolved. The CDR3 spans 14 residues. V lost 0 bases and J 7 bases, leaving 11 bases between the germline ends. Germline lookup yields CDR1 SGDLS and CDR2 YYNGEE. The DNA for the CDR3 is TGTGCCAGCAGCGTAGCCGCAGACTCTAATGAGCAGTTCTTC. Its translation: CASSVAADSNEQFF. Drawing the rest from reference TRBV9 and TRBJ2-1, the complete variable domain is DSGVTQTPKHLITATGQRVTLRCSPRSGDLSVYWYQQSLDQGLQFLIQYYNGEERAKGNILERFSAQQFPDLHSELNLSSLELGDSALYFCASSVAADSNEQFFGPGTRLTVL.

This clone showed up just once. This chain joins TRBV28 and TRBJ2-3; D possibly corresponds to TRBD1 (5 bases). Trimming removed 2 bases from V and 2 bases from J, with 8 bases in between. The germline CDR1 and CDR2 sequences are MDHEN and SYDVKM. The CDR3 extends over 14 amino acids. The CDR3 spells CASSLAQVTDTQYF. The CDR3 DNA follows: TGTGCCAGCAGTTTAGCACAGGTCACAGATACGCAGTATTTT.